The 19 T cell receptor beta chains given below trace back to one sample, sequenced in a study of T cell repertoires in cytomegalovirus infection. TCRdb itself ran the reads through MiXCR, one entry per CDR3 protein. The sample lists around 450,000 distinct CDR3 sequences; under 40% were seen once. The specimen was PBMCs. The receptors shown here come from a human donor in good health (CMV status not recorded). Some clones in this sample may be carry-over from other donors' samples.

The chain employs TRBV5-6 and TRBJ1-6; D remains unclear. This CDR3 region has 16 residues. V was pared by 0 bases and J by 5 bases, with 12 bases between. Germline CDR1 SGHDT, CDR2 YYEEEE. As DNA, the CDR3 is TGTGCCAGCAGCTTGGACAGATTACGTAATAATTCACCCCTCCACTTT. Residues: CASSLDRLRNNSPLHF.

Regarding this clonotype: Lacking the conserved final phenylalanine or tryptophan, this CDR3 likely reflects a read error. This chain joins TRBV5-4 and TRBJ2-5; 8 bases are a match to TRBD1. J was trimmed by 2 bases and V by 4 bases; bases with no gene match: 4. Per germline, CDR1 SGHNT and CDR2 YYREEE (reference sequence). This CDR3 spans 14 amino acids. CDR3 nucleotide sequence: TGTGCCAGCAGCCCTGGACAGGGTCAAGAGACCCAGTACTGC. It yields the protein CASSPGQGQETQYC.

V gene TRBV29-1 combines with J gene TRBJ2-7; 10 bases are a match to TRBD1. The junction had 7 bases not matched to a gene; V was cut back by 6 bases and J by 2 bases. The CDR3 is 14 amino acids. The germline CDR1 and CDR2 sequences are SQVTM and ANQGSEA. For the CDR3, the DNA is TGCAGCGTCGAAACCGGGACAGGGGCCTACGAGCAGTACTTC. Encoded protein: CSVETGTGAYEQYF.

This clonotype appeared a few times. V is TRBV4-2 and J is TRBJ1-3; D not certain. V was cut by 1 base and J by 0 bases, with 7 bases left in between. Germline CDR1 is LGHNA and CDR2 is YNFKEQ. This CDR3 contains 15 residues. CDR3 in DNA: TGTGCCAGCAGCCAAGGTGGGATCTCTGGAAACACCATATATTTT. Encoded protein: CASSQGGISGNTIYF.

The gene calls are TRBV6-2 or TRBV6-3 and TRBJ1-6; TRBD1 might be the D (6 bases). The CDR3 covers 18 residues. Germline V gives CDR1 MNHEY, CDR2 SVGEGT. V dropped 0 bases and J dropped 4 bases, with 16 bases sitting between them. The CDR3 here is CASSYSAPDSTYNSPLHF. CDR3 nucleotide sequence: TGTGCCAGCAGTTACTCCGCCCCGGACAGCACATATAATTCACCCCTCCACTTT.

The genes are TRBV5-1 and TRBJ2-3, with 13 nucleotides matching TRBD2. CDR1 SGHRS and CDR2 YFSETQ come from the germline V gene. The CDR3 is made up of 15 amino acids. Trimming took 4 bases from V and 7 from J; bases not matched to a gene: 6. The CDR3 reads CASSGGLAGIYTQYF. The CDR3, as DNA: TGCGCCAGCAGCGGGGGACTAGCGGGGATTTATACGCAGTATTTT.

The chain has TRBV2 and TRBJ2-1; weak D call: TRBD1 (5 bases). V lost 5 bases and J 7 bases, leaving 18 bases between the germline ends. Germline assignment: CDR1 SNHLY and CDR2 FYNNEI. CDR3 length: 15 amino acids. The CDR3 DNA is TGTGCCAGCAGTACCGACTCGTCCTACAGGAATGAGCAGTTCTTC. Translation: CASSTDSSYRNEQFF.

The chain combines TRBV3-1 with TRBJ2-5; D remains ambiguous. The CDR3 spans 14 residues. Germline lookup yields CDR1 LGHDT and CDR2 YNNKEL (reference sequence). Trimming took off 0 bases at V and 0 bases at J, with 5 bases between the two ends. CDR3 DNA sequence: TGTGCCAGCAGCCAAGAAAGGGACCAAGAGACCCAGTACTTC. As protein: CASSQERDQETQYF.

This clonotype was seen ten or more times. The chain is built from TRBV5-4 and TRBJ2-3; D is unclear. This CDR3 region has 15 residues. V was cut by 0 bases and J by 1 base, with 9 bases left in between. Looked up from germline, CDR1 is SGHNT and CDR2 is YYREEE (reference sequence). The CDR3 nucleotides read TGTGCCAGCAGCTTGGAACAGAGAGGCACAGATACGCAGTATTTT. It encodes CASSLEQRGTDTQYF.

This clonotype was seen a handful of times. This sequence joins TRBV19 and TRBJ2-1; perhaps D is TRBD1 or TRBD2 (6 bases each). The V end lost 5 bases, the J end lost 8 bases, and 10 bases lay between the germline ends. The CDR3 is 12 residues long. CDR1 and CDR2 (germline): LNHDA, SQIVND (reference sequence). CDR3 bases: TGTGCCAGTAGTGACCGGGGGCATGAGCAGTTCTTC. Translation gives CASSDRGHEQFF.

This clonotype has ten or more counts. The rearrangement uses TRBV7-2 and TRBJ2-3; TRBD2 aligns across 11 bases. This CDR3 is 15 amino acids long. Germline V gives CDR1 SGHTA, CDR2 FQGNSA. J gave up 5 bases and V 4 bases, and 5 bases lay outside the gene matches. The CDR3 nucleotides are TGTGCCAGCAGCTCATTAGCGGGGGGGAGAGATACGCAGTATTTT. It is translated as CASSSLAGGRDTQYF.

The chain has TRBV20-1 and TRBJ1-4; D uncertain. The CDR3 totals 13 residues. Looked up from germline, CDR1 is DFQATT and CDR2 is SNEGSKA (reference sequence). V was shortened by 0 bases and J by 7 bases, with 9 bases between the two germline ends. The DNA of the CDR3 is TGCAGTGCTAGAGATTGGGCAGGTGAAAAACTGTTTTTT. Protein sequence: CSARDWAGEKLFF.

This clonotype was seen a few times. The chain uses TRBV5-5 and TRBJ2-1; 7 positions match TRBD1. J gave up 7 bases and V 4 bases, and 5 bases lay outside the gene matches. Germline V gene data show CDR1 as SGHKS and CDR2 as YYEKEE (reference sequence). CDR3 length: 13 residues. As DNA, the CDR3 is TGTGCCAGCAGCACCGGGACAGTTAATGAGCAGTTCTTC. Translated: CASSTGTVNEQFF.

A remark on this clonotype: A single base separates this from a much larger clone, so it may be a read error. The V gene is TRBV7-3, the J gene TRBJ1-3, with D perhaps TRBD1 (6 bases). The CDR3 covers 15 residues. CDR1 SGHTA and CDR2 FQGTGA come from the germline V gene. DNA of the CDR3: TGTGCCAGCAGCTTAGTGACAGGCGGTGGAATCACCATATATTTT. Amino acid sequence: CASSLVTGGGITIYF.

This clonotype was counted between two and nine times. The chain couples TRBV5-1 to TRBJ2-5; D possibly corresponds to TRBD2 (6 bases). This CDR3 is 14 amino acids long. Germline-derived CDR1 and CDR2 are SGHRS and YFSETQ. V was cut by 4 bases and J by 3 bases, with 13 bases left in between. The CDR3 spells CASSPRDWKETQYF. CDR3 in DNA: TGCGCCAGCAGCCCCCGGGACTGGAAAGAGACCCAGTACTTC.

Notes on this clonotype: One end of the junction does not line up with germline, which may come from a read error. This rearrangement joins TRBV6-6 to TRBJ2-1, with 10 bases lining up with TRBD2. The germline gives CDR1 MNHNY, CDR2 SVGAGI (reference sequence). The CDR3 contains 15 residues. CDR3 in amino acids: CASSYVAGGPNEQLF. In nucleotides, the CDR3 is TGTGCCAGCAGTTACGTAGCGGGGGGCCCGAATGAGCAGTTATTC.

In its sample, this clonotype was seen a few times. The chain combines TRBV19 with TRBJ2-1; 9 nucleotides match TRBD2. With 2 bases clipped from V and 8 bases from J, the junction kept 10 bases outside the gene matches. This CDR3 spans 16 amino acids. From germline, CDR1 is LNHDA and CDR2 SQIVND (reference sequence). This CDR3 reads CASSISGRGGRDEQFF. DNA of the CDR3: TGTGCCAGTAGTATATCTGGGCGGGGGGGCCGCGATGAGCAGTTCTTC.

Concerning this clonotype: This CDR3 is missing its conserved last phenylalanine or tryptophan, likely due to a read error. The DNA is omitted, as the CDR3 cannot be located on it reliably, and the CDR3 follows TCRdb's listing. The chain combines TRBV6-5 with TRBJ1-3. The CDR3 spans 13 residues, counting both ends. Looked up from germline, CDR1 is MNHEY and CDR2 is SVGAGI. CDR3 protein: CASILLEGNTIDL.

J is TRBJ1-5 and V is TRBV11-1, with TRBD1 matching over 7 bases. V lost 8 bases to trimming and J lost 6 bases; unmatched junction nucleotides: 7. Germline V gene sequence: CDR1 SGHAT, CDR2 FQDESV (reference sequence). The CDR3 has 13 residues. The CDR3 loop is CASARGESQPQHF. The CDR3 bases are TGTGCCAGCGCCAGGGGGGAATCTCAGCCCCAGCATTTT.